The rows below give T cell receptor beta chains drawn from one sample of a study of T cells after yellow fever vaccination. TCRdb independently ran MiXCR on the 5' RACE reads; one entry per CDR3 protein. Of about 240,000 distinct CDR3 sequences in the sample, roughly 3.5% were seen once. Source: PBMCs, taken 15 days after the yellow fever booster vaccination. The receptors were sampled from a man younger than 30 who received the YFV17D yellow fever vaccine. Both conserved end residues are trimmed from each CDR3. Each record gives: D gene, V gene, J gene, CDR3 protein. D genes are given only for firm matches.

>TRBD2|TRBV27|TRBJ2-4
ASSLAGGFIQY
>NA|TRBV7-7|TRBJ2-7
ASSLSPRNEQY
>NA|TRBV3-1|TRBJ2-6
ASSRRRGYSGANVLT
>NA|TRBV5-1|TRBJ2-3
ASSFPGTDTQY
>NA|TRBV18|TRBJ2-1
ASSTGRRDEQF
>TRBD1|TRBV7-9|TRBJ1-2
ASSLLTGTGDGYT
>TRBD1|TRBV12-3/TRBV12-4|TRBJ1-2
ASSPGQGIAYGYT
>NA|TRBV30|TRBJ1-2
AWSVTLENINGYT
>NA|TRBV27|TRBJ2-7
ASRSGGLFYEQY
>NA|TRBV29-1|TRBJ1-2
SVGDIYGYT
>NA|TRBV5-1|TRBJ1-3
ASSSILGPGNTIY
>TRBD2|TRBV25-1|TRBJ2-2
ASSEGTMTGELF
>TRBD1|TRBV19|TRBJ1-5
ASSILGGQGNQPQH
>NA|TRBV28|TRBJ1-5
ASSTHPLGASNQPQH
>NA|TRBV5-1|TRBJ2-5
ASSSQPQETQY
>NA|TRBV4-3|TRBJ1-5
ASSPLVTGYQPQH
>TRBD1|TRBV20-1|TRBJ2-2
SARGGTPGQGSTGELF
>NA|TRBV20-1|TRBJ1-1
SAIPGQTNTEAF
>NA|TRBV7-2|TRBJ2-1
AGSGPQAEQF
>NA|TRBV7-2|TRBJ1-2
ASSLVAYGYT
>NA|TRBV7-2|TRBJ2-5
ASSLDRGRETQY
>NA|TRBV5-1|TRBJ1-6
ASSFGVNSPLH
>NA|TRBV12-3/TRBV12-4|TRBJ2-6
ASSLASSGGDVLT
>NA|TRBV7-6|TRBJ1-2
ASSPDPTGYGYT
>NA|TRBV3-1|TRBJ2-7
ASSQDSEQGVYEQY
>NA|TRBV7-2|TRBJ2-3
ASSFRDDTQY
>TRBD1|TRBV24-1|TRBJ2-5
ATSDFAGTGGEETQY
>TRBD1|TRBV10-2|TRBJ1-1
AGNRGPNTEAF
>TRBD1|TRBV4-2|TRBJ2-7
ASSHPGQGIYEQY
>NA|TRBV15|TRBJ1-1
ATSSIGAFTEAF
>NA|TRBV6-2/TRBV6-3|TRBJ2-3
ASASTDTQY
>NA|TRBV21-1|TRBJ2-1
ASTKRVAGAQSSYNEQF
>TRBD1|TRBV4-1|TRBJ1-1
ASSARTGYMNTEAF
>NA|TRBV5-5|TRBJ2-6
ASSPWGANVLT
>NA|TRBV29-1|TRBJ2-3
SGRTASSTDTQY
>NA|TRBV7-3|TRBJ2-1
ASSLTPSQLQEQF
>TRBD2|TRBV10-2|TRBJ2-1
ASLGGGINEQF
>NA|TRBV6-1|TRBJ1-3
ASREKTRSGNTIY
>NA|TRBV7-2|TRBJ2-1
ASSLDAFNEQF
>NA|TRBV2|TRBJ2-5
ASGSVRH
>NA|TRBV7-9|TRBJ1-1
ASSTWGGHSTEAF
>NA|TRBV12-3/TRBV12-4|TRBJ1-1
ASSLAQVEAF
>NA|TRBV3-1|TRBJ2-1
ASSRRGKNEQF
>NA|TRBV3-1|TRBJ2-2
ASSPRVLSGELF
>NA|TRBV5-1|TRBJ2-5
ASSPGTKLKETQY